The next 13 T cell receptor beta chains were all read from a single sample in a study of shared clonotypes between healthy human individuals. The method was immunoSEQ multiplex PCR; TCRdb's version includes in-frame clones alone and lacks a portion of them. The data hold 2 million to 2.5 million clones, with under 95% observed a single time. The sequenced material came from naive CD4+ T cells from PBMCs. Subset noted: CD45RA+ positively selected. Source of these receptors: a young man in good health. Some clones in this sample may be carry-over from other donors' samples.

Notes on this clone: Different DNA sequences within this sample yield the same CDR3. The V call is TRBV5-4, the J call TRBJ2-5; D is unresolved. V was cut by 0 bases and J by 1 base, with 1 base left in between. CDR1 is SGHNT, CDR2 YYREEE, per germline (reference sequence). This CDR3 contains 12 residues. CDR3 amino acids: CASSLGQETQYF. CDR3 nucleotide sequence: TGTGCCAGCAGCTTGGGCCAAGAGACCCAGTACTTC.

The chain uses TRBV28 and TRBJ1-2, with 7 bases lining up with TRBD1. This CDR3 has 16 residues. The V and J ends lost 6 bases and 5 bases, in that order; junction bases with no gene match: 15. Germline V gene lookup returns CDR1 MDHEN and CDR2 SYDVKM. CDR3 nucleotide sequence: TGTGCCAGCAGCAAAGGGGCAGGGGGAATTGGGTATGGCTACACCTTC. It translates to CASSKGAGGIGYGYTF.

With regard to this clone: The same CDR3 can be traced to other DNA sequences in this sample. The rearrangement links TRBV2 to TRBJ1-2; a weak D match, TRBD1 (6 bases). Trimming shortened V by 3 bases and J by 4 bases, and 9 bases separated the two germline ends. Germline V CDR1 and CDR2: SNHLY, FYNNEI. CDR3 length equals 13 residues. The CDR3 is CASSEGGGYGYTF. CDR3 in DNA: TGTGCCAGCAGTGAGGGAGGGGGCTATGGCTACACCTTC.

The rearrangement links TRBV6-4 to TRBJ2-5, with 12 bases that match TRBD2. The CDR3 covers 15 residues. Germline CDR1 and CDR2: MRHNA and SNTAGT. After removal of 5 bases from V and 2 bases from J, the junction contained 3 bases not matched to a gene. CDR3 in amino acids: CASSRTSGKQETQYF. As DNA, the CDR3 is TGTGCCAGCAGTCGGACTAGCGGGAAACAAGAGACCCAGTACTTC.

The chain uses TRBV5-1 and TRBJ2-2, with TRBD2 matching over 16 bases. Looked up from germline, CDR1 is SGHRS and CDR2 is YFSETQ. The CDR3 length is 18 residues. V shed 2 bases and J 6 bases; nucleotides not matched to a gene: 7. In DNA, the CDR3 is TGCGCCAGCAGCTTACCGGGACTAGCGGGAGGGAGCGCCGGGGAGCTGTTTTTT. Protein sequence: CASSLPGLAGGSAGELFF.

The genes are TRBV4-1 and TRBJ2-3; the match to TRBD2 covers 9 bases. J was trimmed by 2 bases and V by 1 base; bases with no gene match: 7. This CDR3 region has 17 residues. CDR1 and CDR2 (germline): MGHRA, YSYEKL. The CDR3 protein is CASSQGLTSGDTDTQYF. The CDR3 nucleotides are TGCGCCAGCAGCCAAGGCCTGACTAGCGGAGACACAGATACGCAGTATTTT.

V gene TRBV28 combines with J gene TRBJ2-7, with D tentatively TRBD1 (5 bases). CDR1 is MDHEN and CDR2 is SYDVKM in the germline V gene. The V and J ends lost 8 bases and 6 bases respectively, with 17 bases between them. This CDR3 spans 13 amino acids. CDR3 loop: CASQGRATLEQYF. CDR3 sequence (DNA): TGTGCCAGCCAGGGCAGGGCCACACTCGAGCAGTACTTC.

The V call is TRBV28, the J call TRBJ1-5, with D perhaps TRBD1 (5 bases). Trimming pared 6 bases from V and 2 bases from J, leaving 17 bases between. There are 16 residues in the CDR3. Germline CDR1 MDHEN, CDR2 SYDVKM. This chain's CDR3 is CASSLLRGDGNQPQHF. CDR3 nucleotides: TGTGCCAGCAGCCTATTGAGGGGAGACGGCAATCAGCCCCAGCATTTT.

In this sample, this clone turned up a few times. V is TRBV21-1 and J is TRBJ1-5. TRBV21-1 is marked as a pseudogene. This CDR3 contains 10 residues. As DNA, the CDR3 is TGTGCCAGATACCTTCAAGCCCAGCATTTT. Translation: CARYLQAQHF.

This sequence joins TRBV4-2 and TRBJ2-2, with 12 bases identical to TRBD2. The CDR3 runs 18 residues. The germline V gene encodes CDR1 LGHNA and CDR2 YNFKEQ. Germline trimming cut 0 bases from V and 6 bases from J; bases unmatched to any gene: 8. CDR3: CASSQEGDPSGRAGELFF. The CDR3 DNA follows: TGTGCCAGCAGCCAAGAGGGTGACCCTAGCGGGAGGGCCGGGGAGCTGTTTTTT.

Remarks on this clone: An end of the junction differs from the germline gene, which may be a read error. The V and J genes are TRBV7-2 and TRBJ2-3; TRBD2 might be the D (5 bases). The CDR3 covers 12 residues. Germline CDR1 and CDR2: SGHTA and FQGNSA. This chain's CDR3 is CASSLLAETQYF. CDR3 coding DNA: TGTGCCAGCAGCTTACTAGCAGAGACGCAGTATTTT.

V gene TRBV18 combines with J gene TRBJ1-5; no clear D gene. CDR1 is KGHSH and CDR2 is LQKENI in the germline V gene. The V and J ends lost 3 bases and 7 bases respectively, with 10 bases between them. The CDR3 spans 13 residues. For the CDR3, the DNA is TGTGCCAGCTCACCGACTAAAGGGCAGCCCCAGCATTTT. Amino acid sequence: CASSPTKGQPQHF. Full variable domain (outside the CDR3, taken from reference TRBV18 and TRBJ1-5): NAGVMQNPRHLVRRRGQEARLRCSPMKGHSHVYWYRQLPEEGLKFMVYLQKENIIDESGMPKERFSAEFPKEGPSILRIQQVVRGDSAAYFCASSPTKGQPQHFGDGTRLSIL.

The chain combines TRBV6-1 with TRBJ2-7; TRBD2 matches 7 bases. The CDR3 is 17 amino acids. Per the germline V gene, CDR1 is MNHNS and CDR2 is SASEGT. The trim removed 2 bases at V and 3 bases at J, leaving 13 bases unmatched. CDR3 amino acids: CASSESLARGSHYEQYF. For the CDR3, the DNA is TGTGCCAGCAGTGAATCTCTTGCTCGCGGGAGTCACTACGAGCAGTACTTC.